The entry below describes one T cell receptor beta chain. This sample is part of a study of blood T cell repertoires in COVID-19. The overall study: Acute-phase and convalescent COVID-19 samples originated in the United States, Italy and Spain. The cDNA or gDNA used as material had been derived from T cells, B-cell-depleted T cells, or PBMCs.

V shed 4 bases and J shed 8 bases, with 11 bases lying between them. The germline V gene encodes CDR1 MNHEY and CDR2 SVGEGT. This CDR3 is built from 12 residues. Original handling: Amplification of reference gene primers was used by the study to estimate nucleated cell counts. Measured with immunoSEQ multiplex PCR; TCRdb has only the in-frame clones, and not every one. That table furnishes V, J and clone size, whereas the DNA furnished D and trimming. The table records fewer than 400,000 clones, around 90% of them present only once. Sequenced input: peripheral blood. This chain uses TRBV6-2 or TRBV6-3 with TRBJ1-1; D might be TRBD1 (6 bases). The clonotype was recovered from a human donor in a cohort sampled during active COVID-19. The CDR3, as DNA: TGTGCCAGCAGTTTAGGGACAAGCGAAGCTTTCTTT. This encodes CASSLGTSEAFF.